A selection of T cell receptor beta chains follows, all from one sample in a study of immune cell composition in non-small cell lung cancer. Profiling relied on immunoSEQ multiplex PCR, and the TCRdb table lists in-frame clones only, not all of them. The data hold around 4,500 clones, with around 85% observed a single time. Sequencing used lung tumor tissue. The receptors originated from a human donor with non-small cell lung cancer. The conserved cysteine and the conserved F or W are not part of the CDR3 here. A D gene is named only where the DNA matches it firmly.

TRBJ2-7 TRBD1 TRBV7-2 ASSWDRAFYEQY
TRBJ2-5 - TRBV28 ASQYQETQY
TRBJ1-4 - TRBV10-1 ASKGELNEKLF
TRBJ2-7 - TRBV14 ASSQVGGYEQY
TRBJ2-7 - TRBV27 ASSRSQGVYEQY
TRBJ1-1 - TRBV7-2 ASSPRYTEAF
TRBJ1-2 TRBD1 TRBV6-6 ASSYSQGGYGHT
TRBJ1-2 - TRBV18 ASSPEPDSDYGYT
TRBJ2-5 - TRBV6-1 ASSEGGRETQY
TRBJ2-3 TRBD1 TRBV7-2 ASSADRAGDTQY
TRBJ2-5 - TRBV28 ASSLWVPRRDSEETQY
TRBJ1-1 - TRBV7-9 ASSLTGSEAF
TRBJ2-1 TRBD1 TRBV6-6 ASSPGQGTGNEQF
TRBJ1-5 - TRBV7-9 AAGSEKNQPQH
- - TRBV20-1 SAQRGYEQY
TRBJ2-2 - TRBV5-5 ASSLGAPRGQTELF
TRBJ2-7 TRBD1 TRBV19 ASSYGQGYEQY
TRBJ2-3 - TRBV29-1 STRTEEDTQY
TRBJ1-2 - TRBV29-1 SAGHDYGYT
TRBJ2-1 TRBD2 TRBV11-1 ASSLLGLAEFNEQF
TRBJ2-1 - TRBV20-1 SASLTHEQF